A selection of T cell receptor beta chains follows, all from one sample in a study of metastatic and nonmetastatic thyroid tumors. TCRdb reprocessed the PCR reads via MiXCR. The data contain tens of thousands of clones, roughly 18% of them singletons. Sequenced sample: blood. These receptors originate from a female donor with papillary thyroid cancer or a benign thyroid nodule (not recorded which). Some clones in this sample may be carry-over from other donors' samples. Each CDR3 is given with its conserved first and last residue. A D gene is named only where the DNA matches it firmly. Some rows mark clone size as missing; the rest say once, few, many or name a class of expanded clone.

TRBJ1-2 TRBD1 TRBV6-1 medium-sized CASSESTGGSYGYTF TGTGCCAGCAGTGAATCCACAGGGGGTTCATATGGCTACACCTTC
TRBJ2-2 - TRBV5-1 many CASSFLQGATGELFF TGCGCCAGCAGCTTCTTACAGGGTGCCACCGGGGAGCTGTTTTTT
TRBJ2-7 - TRBV5-1 many CASSPSGQGSEQYF TGCGCCAGCAGCCCCTCCGGGCAGGGTAGCGAGCAGTACTTC
TRBJ2-7 - TRBV11-2 many CASSKPGEAYEQYF TGTGCCAGCAGCAAGCCGGGCGAGGCATACGAGCAGTACTTC
TRBJ1-2 - TRBV28 many CASRPPGTPGEGYTF TGTGCCAGCAGACCTCCCGGGACCCCTGGGGAGGGCTACACCTTC
TRBJ1-4 TRBD1 TRBV6-1 - CASIPDRADEKLFF TGTGCCAGCATCCCTGACAGGGCGGACGAAAAACTTTTTTTT
TRBJ1-4 - TRBV10-3 many CAISDVSRRQEKLFF TGTGCCATCAGTGATGTGAGCCGGCGGCAGGAAAAACTGTTTTTT
TRBJ2-2 - TRBV11-3 - CASSLVGGSGELFF TGTGCCAGCAGCTTAGTGGGAGGTTCCGGGGAGCTGTTTTTT
TRBJ2-7 - TRBV2 medium-sized CASTPLVVSYEQYF TGTGCCAGCACTCCGTTGGTGGTCTCCTACGAGCAGTACTTC
TRBJ2-3 TRBD2 TRBV30 many CAWRYERGGRDTQYF TGTGCCTGGAGGTACGAGCGGGGGGGCAGAGATACGCAGTATTTT
TRBJ2-6 - TRBV5-4 many CASSPRLSGANVLTF TGTGCCAGCAGCCCCCGCCTCTCTGGGGCCAACGTCCTGACTTTC
TRBJ2-5 - TRBV12-3/TRBV12-4 - CASILLLVRQETQYF TGTGCCAGCATTTTACTTCTCGTCCGGCAAGAGACCCAGTACTTC
TRBJ1-2 TRBD1 TRBV28 many CASSAGQDYGYTF TGTGCCAGCAGTGCGGGACAGGACTATGGCTACACCTTC
TRBJ2-7 TRBD2 TRBV6-2/TRBV6-3 - CASRALAGIYEQYF TGTGCCAGCAGGGCACTAGCGGGCATCTACGAGCAGTACTTC
TRBJ2-3 - TRBV7-2 - CASSFGGTDTQYF TGTGCCAGCAGCTTTGGGGGCACAGATACGCAGTATTTT
TRBJ2-7 - TRBV18 many CASSPAGDSYEQYF TGTGCCAGCTCTCCTGCCGGGGACTCCTACGAGCAGTACTTC
TRBJ2-5 - TRBV10-1 many CASSESYQETQYF TGCGCCAGCAGTGAGAGTTACCAAGAGACCCAGTACTTC
TRBJ2-2 TRBD1 TRBV11-1 many CASSFRGQGVITGELFF TGTGCCAGCAGCTTCCGAGGACAGGGGGTTATCACCGGGGAGCTGTTTTTT
TRBJ1-2 - TRBV10-3 few CAISAGRGYGYTF TGTGCCATCAGTGCTGGCAGGGGATATGGATACACCTTC
TRBJ2-3 TRBD2 TRBV5-1 many CASSFTGGTDTQYF TGCGCCAGCAGCTTTACGGGGGGAACAGATACGCAGTATTTT
TRBJ2-1 TRBD2 TRBV7-7 many CASSLGLAEIGEQFF TGTGCTAGCAGCCTGGGACTAGCGGAGATAGGTGAGCAGTTCTTC
TRBJ2-7 - TRBV19 many CASSLGYEQYF TGTGCCAGTAGTTTGGGCTACGAGCAGTACTTC
TRBJ2-4 TRBD1 TRBV13 many CASSKRQGPKNIQYF TGTGCCAGCAGCAAAAGACAGGGACCCAAAAACATTCAGTACTTC
TRBJ2-5 - TRBV29-1 many CSVPQGGGETQYF TGCAGCGTCCCCCAGGGGGGGGGGGAGACCCAGTACTTC
TRBJ2-3 - TRBV6-1 many CASTVGGGVHTQYF TGTGCCAGCACCGTCGGGGGAGGCGTCCATACGCAGTATTTT
TRBJ2-6 - TRBV12-5 many CASGLLGAGANVLTF TGTGCTAGTGGTTTGCTCGGAGCCGGGGCCAACGTCCTGACTTTC
TRBJ1-5 - TRBV20-1 many CSANLEAGNQPQHF TGCAGTGCTAATTTAGAGGCAGGGAACCAGCCCCAGCATTTT
TRBJ1-2 TRBD1 TRBV5-5 many CASSFQGTDYGYTF TGTGCCAGCAGCTTTCAAGGGACAGACTATGGCTACACCTTC
TRBJ1-2 - TRBV28 medium-sized CASSSAQDYGYTF TGTGCCAGCAGTTCGGCGCAGGACTATGGCTACACCTTC
TRBJ1-5 - TRBV6-1 medium-sized CASSTGGNNQPQHF TGTGCCAGCAGTACGGGGGGAAACAATCAGCCCCAGCATTTT
TRBJ2-3 - TRBV5-1 many CASSLEGRGVKDTQYF TGCGCCAGCAGCTTGGAGGGCAGGGGAGTGAAAGATACGCAGTATTTT
TRBJ2-2 - TRBV5-1 many CASSSRDTTGELFF TGCGCCAGCAGCTCCCGGGACACCACCGGGGAGCTGTTTTTT
TRBJ1-1 - TRBV5-1 many CASSLEHDGSTEAFF TGCGCCAGCAGCTTGGAGCATGATGGGAGCACTGAAGCTTTCTTT
TRBJ1-1 - TRBV29-1 many CSASFMNTEAFF TGCAGCGCCAGTTTCATGAACACTGAAGCTTTCTTT
TRBJ2-6 TRBD1 TRBV5-1 - CASSLTGSRGNVLTF TGCGCCAGCAGCCTGACAGGGTCCCGAGGGAACGTCCTGACTTTC
TRBJ2-1 - TRBV7-6 - CATSFDHGAGEQFF TGTGCCACCAGCTTCGACCATGGGGCCGGTGAGCAGTTCTTC
TRBJ1-1 - TRBV6-1 many CASSSGSDEAFF TGTGCCAGCAGTTCGGGGTCGGATGAAGCTTTCTTT
TRBJ2-2 - TRBV30 many CAWSVTALAGPGELFF TGTGCCTGGAGTGTAACGGCACTAGCTGGGCCCGGGGAGCTGTTTTTT
TRBJ1-2 TRBD1 TRBV3-1 many CASSLAGGHGYTF TGTGCCAGCAGCCTCGCAGGGGGCCATGGCTACACCTTC
TRBJ2-7 - TRBV9 many CASSVAPSYEQYF TGTGCCAGCAGCGTAGCCCCCTCCTACGAGCAGTACTTC
TRBJ2-3 - TRBV28 many CASSEEFSDTQYF TGTGCCAGCAGTGAGGAGTTTTCAGATACGCAGTATTTT
TRBJ1-6 - TRBV20-1 many CSADKGGDNSPLHF TGCAGTGCTGACAAGGGTGGGGATAATTCACCCCTCCACTTT
TRBJ1-1 TRBD1 TRBV15 many CATSRARGQEEAFF TGTGCCACCAGCAGAGCGCGAGGACAGGAAGAAGCTTTCTTT
TRBJ2-7 TRBD1 TRBV5-4 many CASSLGGQGAYEQYF TGTGCCAGCAGCTTGGGGGGACAGGGGGCCTACGAGCAGTACTTC
TRBJ1-5 - TRBV2 many CASSLGAGSDSNQPQHF TGTGCCAGCTCCCTAGGGGCAGGTTCGGATAGCAATCAGCCCCAGCATTTT
TRBJ1-1 - TRBV7-9 many CASSLYREVGTEAFF TGTGCCAGCAGCTTATACAGGGAGGTGGGCACTGAAGCTTTCTTT
TRBJ2-1 TRBD2 TRBV6-2/TRBV6-3 medium-sized CASSPSGIHNEQFF TGTGCCAGCAGCCCCAGCGGGATCCACAATGAGCAGTTCTTC
TRBJ2-1 - TRBV7-2 many CASSPGTAVNNEQFF TGTGCCAGCAGCCCCGGGACGGCGGTCAATAATGAGCAGTTCTTC